The 7 T cell receptor beta chains below all came from one sample that was sequenced in a study of T cell repertoires in cytomegalovirus infection. MiXCR, run by TCRdb on the reads, gives a single entry per CDR3 protein. The sample carries approximately 750,000 distinct CDR3 sequences, approximately 40% recorded once. Sequencing was done on a sample of PBMCs. Receptors originate from a human donor in good health (CMV status not recorded). Some clones in this sample may be carry-over from other donors' samples.

The J gene is TRBJ2-1, the V gene TRBV5-6, with D perhaps being TRBD1 or TRBD2 (5 bases each). The CDR3 sequence is 13 residues long. V was cut by 3 bases and J by 10 bases, with 14 bases left in between. The germline V gene encodes CDR1 SGHDT and CDR2 YYEEEE. The CDR3, as DNA: TGTGCCAGCAGCTCTGGGACCGTTGGGGAGCAGTTCTTC. It specifies CASSSGTVGEQFF.

The chain employs TRBV7-3 and TRBJ1-4; 10 positions agree with TRBD1. Germline values: CDR1 SGHTA, CDR2 FQGTGA. The V segment lost 5 bases and the J segment 4 bases; nucleotides outside the gene matches: 7. The CDR3 extends over 16 amino acids. The DNA of the CDR3 is TGTGCCAGCAGCCCCGGACAGGGGGTGGATAATGAAAAACTGTTTTTT. Translating it yields CASSPGQGVDNEKLFF.

The chain is built from TRBV7-9 and TRBJ2-1; D not resolved. The CDR3 is made up of 16 amino acids. The germline V gene encodes CDR1 SEHNR and CDR2 FQNEAQ (reference sequence). The V end was cut by 5 bases, the J end by 0 bases, with 14 bases between. CDR3 region: CASSAIHESSYNEQFF. CDR3 nucleotides: TGTGCCAGCAGCGCTATACATGAGAGCTCCTACAATGAGCAGTTCTTC.

Ten or more counts support this clonotype. The gene calls are TRBV12-3 or TRBV12-4 and TRBJ2-7; D is unclear. The CDR3 covers 13 residues. With 4 bases removed from V and 0 bases from J, the gap between germline ends came to 7 bases. CDR3 coding DNA: TGTGCCAGCAGTTGGACGGACTCCTACGAGCAGTACTTC. It encodes CASSWTDSYEQYF.

The genes are TRBV20-1 and TRBJ2-6, with D perhaps matching TRBD1 (6 bases). The CDR3 has 14 residues. The germline V and J ends were trimmed by 5 bases and 3 bases, with 11 bases remaining between them. The germline gives CDR1 DFQATT, CDR2 SNEGSKA (reference sequence). The CDR3 sequence: CSASGAGGANVLTF. The CDR3 bases are TGCAGTGCTTCAGGGGCTGGTGGGGCCAACGTCCTGACTTTC.

This clonotype was detected only a few times. V usage is TRBV7-6 and J usage is TRBJ2-3, with TRBD1 identical over 7 bases. This CDR3 spans 16 amino acids. The V segment lost 3 bases and the J segment 3 bases; nucleotides outside the gene matches: 9. Looked up from germline, CDR1 is SGHVS and CDR2 is FNYEAQ. CDR3 nucleotides: TGTGCCAGCAGCTTGCGACAGGGATTGAGGACAGATACGCAGTATTTT. Translation: CASSLRQGLRTDTQYF. Filled out from reference TRBV7-6 and TRBJ2-3, the complete variable domain reads GAGVSQSPRYKVTKRGQDVALRCDPISGHVSLYWYRQALGQGPEFLTYFNYEAQQDKSGLPNDRFSAERPEGSISTLTIQRTEQRDSAMYRCASSLRQGLRTDTQYFGPGTRLTVL.

The sample holds many counts of this clonotype. The rearrangement uses TRBV28 and TRBJ2-1; 9 nucleotides align to TRBD1. The CDR3 consists of 15 residues. V was clipped by 3 bases and J by 7 bases; unmatched bases: 7. Germline assignment: CDR1 MDHEN and CDR2 SYDVKM. CDR3 coding DNA: TGTGCCAGCAGTTTTCCCGGACAGGGGATGAATGAGCAGTTCTTC. Amino acid sequence: CASSFPGQGMNEQFF.